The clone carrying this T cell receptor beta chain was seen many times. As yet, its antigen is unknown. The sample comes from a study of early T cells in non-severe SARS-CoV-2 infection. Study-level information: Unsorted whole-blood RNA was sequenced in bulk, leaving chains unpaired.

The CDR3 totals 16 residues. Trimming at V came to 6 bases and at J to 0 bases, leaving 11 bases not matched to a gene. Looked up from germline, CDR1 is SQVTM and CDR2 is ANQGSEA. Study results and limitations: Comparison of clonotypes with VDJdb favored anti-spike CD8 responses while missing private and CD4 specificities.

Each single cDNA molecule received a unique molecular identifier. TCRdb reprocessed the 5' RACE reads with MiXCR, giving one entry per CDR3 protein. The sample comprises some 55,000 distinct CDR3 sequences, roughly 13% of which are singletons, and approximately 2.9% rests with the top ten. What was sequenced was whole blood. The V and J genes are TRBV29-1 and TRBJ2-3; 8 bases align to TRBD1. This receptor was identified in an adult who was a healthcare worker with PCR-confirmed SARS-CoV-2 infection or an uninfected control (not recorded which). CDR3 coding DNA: TGCAGCGTAAGGGGACAGGCCACGTTAAGCACAGATACGCAGTATTTT. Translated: CSVRGQATLSTDTQYF.